Listed below are T cell receptor beta chains from one sample, sequenced in a study of vaccination and CD4 T cells after COVID-19. TCRdb reprocessed the PCR reads via MiXCR and lists one record per CDR3 protein. The sample consists of about 14,000 distinct CDR3 sequences, about three fifths of them appearing once. Their recognized antigens are unknown. The sequenced sample consisted of CD4+ T cells from blood, cultured in vitro. These receptors were obtained from a human donor who had recovered from COVID-19. CDR3s include the opening cysteine and the closing phenylalanine or tryptophan. Fields, in order: clone size, J gene, V gene, D gene, CDR3 protein, CDR3 DNA. A D gene is named only where the DNA matches it firmly. Only part of the rows carry a size: once, few, many, or a class if the clone is expanded.

- | TRBJ1-5 | TRBV24-1 | - | CATSETRDKPQHF | TGTGCCACCAGTGAAACACGGGACAAGCCCCAGCATTTT
- | TRBJ2-5 | TRBV16 | - | CASNSKYGGRETQYF | TGTGCCAGCAACTCCAAATACGGGGGCCGGGAGACCCAGTACTTC
few | TRBJ1-5 | TRBV12-3/TRBV12-4 | TRBD1 | CASTLTGGGNQPQHF | TGTGCCAGCACCCTAACAGGGGGAGGCAATCAGCCCCAGCATTTT
- | TRBJ2-3 | TRBV4-1 | - | CASSNSWTAPYTDTQYF | TGCGCCAGCAGCAATTCCTGGACAGCTCCCTACACAGATACGCAGTATTTT
- | TRBJ1-4 | TRBV20-1 | TRBD1 | CSAYTPGQGPGEKLFF | TGCAGTGCTTACACGCCGGGACAGGGGCCGGGTGAAAAACTGTTTTTT
- | TRBJ2-4 | TRBV20-1 | - | CSARWFVTGAKNIQYF | TGCAGTGCTAGATGGTTTGTAACGGGAGCCAAAAACATTCAGTACTTC
- | TRBJ1-2 | TRBV24-1 | - | CATSDGPYGGYTF | TGTGCCACCAGTGATGGGCCTTATGGAGGCTACACCTTC
- | TRBJ1-5 | TRBV21-1 | - | CASSKEREREAQPQHF | TGTGCCAGCAGCAAAGAAAGAGAAAGGGAGGCCCAGCCCCAGCATTTT
- | TRBJ2-1 | TRBV7-3 | - | CASSINPFYNEQFF | TGTGCCAGCAGCATTAATCCCTTCTACAATGAGCAGTTCTTC
once | TRBJ2-5 | TRBV20-1 | - | CSATKYYRPREGETQYF | TGCAGTGCTACTAAGTACTATCGTCCGAGGGAAGGAGAGACCCAGTACTTC
- | TRBJ1-1 | TRBV11-2 | TRBD1 | CASSLDGQGVTGAFF | TGTGCCAGCAGCTTAGATGGGCAGGGGGTTACGGGGGCTTTCTTT
- | TRBJ2-7 | TRBV20-1 | TRBD1 | CSARAPGQGTYEQYF | TGCAGTGCTAGAGCCCCCGGACAGGGTACCTACGAGCAGTACTTC
- | TRBJ1-1 | TRBV19 | - | CASQRPAFGAEAFF | TGTGCCAGCCAAAGACCAGCTTTCGGGGCTGAAGCTTTCTTT
- | TRBJ1-1 | TRBV6-5 | - | CASSYARDTYTEAFF | TGTGCCAGCAGTTACGCCCGGGACACCTACACTGAAGCTTTCTTT
few | TRBJ2-1 | TRBV7-9 | TRBD2 | CASSSGLAGVGEQFF | TGTGCCAGCAGCTCTGGGCTAGCGGGGGTCGGTGAGCAGTTCTTC
- | TRBJ2-7 | TRBV18 | - | CASSSTLYEQYF | TGTGCCAGCTCATCGACGCTCTACGAGCAGTACTTC
- | TRBJ1-2 | TRBV5-1 | - | CASSLIGQNGYTF | TGCGCCAGCAGCTTGATAGGGCAGAACGGCTACACCTTC
- | TRBJ1-6 | TRBV19 | - | CASSIELVNSPLHF | TGTGCCAGTAGTATAGAACTGGTTAATTCACCCCTCCACTTT
- | TRBJ2-7 | TRBV7-9 | - | CASSLALSIYEQYF | TGTGCCAGCAGCTTAGCCCTCTCGATCTACGAGCAGTACTTC
- | TRBJ1-6 | TRBV27 | - | CASSSDSYNSPLHF | TGTGCCAGCAGTTCGGATTCCTATAATTCACCCCTCCACTTT
few | TRBJ1-2 | TRBV24-1 | - | CATSSPGGANYGYTF | TGTGCCACCAGCTCCCCGGGGGGAGCTAACTATGGCTACACCTTC
- | TRBJ1-2 | TRBV6-5 | - | CASSYTAGPLYGYTF | TGTGCCAGCAGTTATACGGCAGGACCACTCTATGGCTACACCTTC
medium-sized | TRBJ2-7 | TRBV12-3/TRBV12-4 | - | CASSSLTPQQAGAYYEQYF | TGTGCCAGCAGTTCACTTACGCCCCAACAGGCCGGAGCTTACTACGAGCAGTACTTC
- | TRBJ2-3 | TRBV27 | - | CASRSRASGSTDTQYF | TGTGCCAGCAGAAGCCGCGCGTCCGGAAGCACAGATACGCAGTATTTT
- | TRBJ2-5 | TRBV19 | - | CASSMEVRETQYF | TGTGCCAGTAGTATGGAGGTTAGGGAGACCCAGTACTTC
few | TRBJ2-7 | TRBV6-1 | TRBD1 | CASSVTKQGRLYYEQYF | TGTGCCAGCAGTGTAACCAAACAGGGGCGACTGTACTACGAGCAGTACTTC
- | TRBJ2-7 | TRBV10-3 | TRBD2 | CAISASSGIPYEQYF | TGTGCCATCAGTGCGAGTAGCGGGATACCCTACGAGCAGTACTTC
- | TRBJ2-5 | TRBV19 | TRBD2 | CASSIGTSGQETQYF | TGTGCCAGTAGTATCGGGACTAGCGGCCAAGAGACCCAGTACTTC
- | TRBJ1-2 | TRBV25-1 | TRBD1 | CASSETGEAGYGYTF | TGTGCCAGCAGTGAAACAGGGGAGGCTGGCTATGGCTACACCTTC
- | TRBJ1-2 | TRBV6-1 | - | CASITVDGYTF | TGTGCCAGCATTACAGTGGATGGCTACACCTTC
few | TRBJ2-5 | TRBV28 | TRBD2 | CASSWGGGETQYF | TGTGCCAGCAGTTGGGGGGGAGGAGAGACCCAGTACTTC
- | TRBJ1-4 | TRBV20-1 | - | CSARDTATNEKLFF | TGCAGTGCTAGAGATACCGCAACTAATGAAAAACTGTTTTTT
- | TRBJ2-1 | TRBV20-1 | TRBD2 | CSARWGGVSNEQFF | TGCAGTGCTAGATGGGGGGGTGTCTCCAATGAGCAGTTCTTC
- | TRBJ1-5 | TRBV4-2 | TRBD1 | CASSPASGQGPGSNQPQHF | TGTGCCAGCAGCCCGGCTTCGGGACAGGGGCCGGGAAGCAATCAGCCCCAGCATTTT
- | TRBJ2-7 | TRBV6-2/TRBV6-3 | - | CASRASGNYEQYF | TGTGCCAGCAGGGCCAGCGGCAACTACGAGCAGTACTTC
- | TRBJ1-5 | TRBV19 | - | CASSSNQPQHF | TGTGCCAGTAGTAGTAATCAGCCCCAGCATTTT
- | TRBJ2-1 | TRBV27 | TRBD2 | CASSRRLAGGSNEQFF | TGTGCCAGCAGCCGTAGACTAGCGGGAGGGAGCAATGAGCAGTTCTTC
few | TRBJ1-1 | TRBV10-3 | - | CATLGPTGPETEAFF | TGTGCCACCCTCGGCCCGACAGGACCTGAAACTGAAGCTTTCTTT
- | TRBJ2-5 | TRBV6-1 | TRBD2 | CASSENLAGGPLGETQYF | TGTGCCAGCAGTGAAAACCTAGCGGGAGGGCCTTTAGGGGAGACCCAGTACTTC
once | TRBJ2-7 | TRBV10-1 | - | CGPEGGLFISYEQYF | TGCGGCCCAGAGGGGGGCTTATTTATCTCCTACGAGCAGTACTTC
- | TRBJ2-5 | TRBV20-1 | - | CSASPNVRDLETQYF | TGCAGTGCTAGTCCCAATGTTCGGGACTTGGAGACCCAGTACTTC
- | TRBJ2-3 | TRBV20-1 | TRBD1 | CSASLQTGYTDTQYF | TGCAGTGCTAGTCTCCAGACAGGGTACACAGATACGCAGTATTTT
- | TRBJ2-5 | TRBV4-2 | - | CASSGRGKTQYF | TGTGCCAGCAGCGGTAGGGGCAAGACCCAGTACTTC
few | TRBJ2-2 | TRBV20-1 | TRBD1 | CSARRTGGFTGELFF | TGCAGTGCTAGAAGGACAGGGGGGTTTACCGGGGAGCTGTTTTTT
- | TRBJ2-2 | TRBV7-2 | - | CASSLWAARGGTGELFF | TGTGCCAGCAGCTTATGGGCCGCCCGAGGGGGGACCGGGGAGCTGTTTTTT
- | TRBJ2-5 | TRBV19 | - | CASREQGKETQYF | TGTGCCAGTAGGGAACAGGGTAAAGAGACCCAGTACTTC
- | TRBJ1-5 | TRBV6-2/TRBV6-3 | - | CASSYTRQADQPQHF | TGTGCCAGCAGTTACACAAGACAGGCCGATCAGCCCCAGCATTTT
- | TRBJ1-2 | TRBV20-1 | - | CSARGGVYTF | TGCAGTGCTAGAGGAGGGGTCTACACCTTC
- | TRBJ1-5 | TRBV20-1 | TRBD1 | CSACPSDRGNQPQHF | TGCAGTGCTTGCCCATCGGACAGGGGCAATCAGCCCCAGCATTTT
- | TRBJ1-2 | TRBV6-1 | - | CASTWTAFYGYTF | TGTGCCAGCACCTGGACAGCTTTCTATGGCTACACCTTC
- | TRBJ2-3 | TRBV7-2 | TRBD2 | CASSLAPSGGTDTQYF | TGTGCCAGCAGCTTAGCCCCTAGCGGAGGCACAGATACGCAGTATTTT
- | TRBJ1-5 | TRBV10-3 | - | CATQGDTDQPQHF | TGTGCCACCCAGGGCGATACGGATCAGCCCCAGCATTTT
- | TRBJ2-2 | TRBV7-9 | - | CASSFGQITWNTGELFF | TGTGCCAGCAGCTTCGGACAGATCACTTGGAACACCGGGGAGCTGTTTTTT
- | TRBJ1-1 | TRBV7-9 | TRBD1 | CASSDRDRGLNTEAFF | TGTGCCAGCAGCGACCGGGACAGGGGGCTGAACACTGAAGCTTTCTTT
- | TRBJ1-2 | TRBV4-2 | - | CASSQGYGYGYTF | TGTGCCAGCAGCCAAGGTTACGGCTATGGCTACACCTTC
few | TRBJ1-5 | TRBV6-2/TRBV6-3 | - | CASSYSFLQPQHF | TGTGCCAGCAGTTACAGTTTTCTTCAGCCCCAGCATTTT